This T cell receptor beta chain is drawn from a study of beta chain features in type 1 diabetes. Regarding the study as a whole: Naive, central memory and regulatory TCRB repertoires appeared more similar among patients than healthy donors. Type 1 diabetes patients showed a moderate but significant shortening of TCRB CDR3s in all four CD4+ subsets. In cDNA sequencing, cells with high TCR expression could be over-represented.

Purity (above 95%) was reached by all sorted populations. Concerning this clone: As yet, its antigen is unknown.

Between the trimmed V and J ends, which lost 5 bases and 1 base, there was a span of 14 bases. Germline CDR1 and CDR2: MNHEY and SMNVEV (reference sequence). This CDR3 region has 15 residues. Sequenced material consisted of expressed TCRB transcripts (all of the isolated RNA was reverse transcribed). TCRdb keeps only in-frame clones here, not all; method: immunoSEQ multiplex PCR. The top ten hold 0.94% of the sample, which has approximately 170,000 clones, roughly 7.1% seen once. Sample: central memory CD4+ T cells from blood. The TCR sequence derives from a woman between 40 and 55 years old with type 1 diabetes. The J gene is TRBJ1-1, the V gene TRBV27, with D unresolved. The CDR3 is CASSPLRTWNTEAFF. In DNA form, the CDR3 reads TGTGCCAGCAGTCCCCTTCGGACTTGGAACACTGAAGCTTTCTTT.